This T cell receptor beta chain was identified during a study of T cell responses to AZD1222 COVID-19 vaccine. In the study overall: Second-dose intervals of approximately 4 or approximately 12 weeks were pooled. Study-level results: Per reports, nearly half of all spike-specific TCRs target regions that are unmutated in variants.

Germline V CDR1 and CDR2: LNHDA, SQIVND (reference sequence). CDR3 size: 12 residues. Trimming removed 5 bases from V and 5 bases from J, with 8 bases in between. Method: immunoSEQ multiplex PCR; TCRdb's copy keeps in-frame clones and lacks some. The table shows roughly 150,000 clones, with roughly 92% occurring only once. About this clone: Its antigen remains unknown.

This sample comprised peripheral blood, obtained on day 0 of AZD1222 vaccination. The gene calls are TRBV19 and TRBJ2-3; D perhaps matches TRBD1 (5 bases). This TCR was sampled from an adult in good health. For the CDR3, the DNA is TGTGCCAGTAGTCAGGGTCAAGATACGCAGTATTTT. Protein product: CASSQGQDTQYF.